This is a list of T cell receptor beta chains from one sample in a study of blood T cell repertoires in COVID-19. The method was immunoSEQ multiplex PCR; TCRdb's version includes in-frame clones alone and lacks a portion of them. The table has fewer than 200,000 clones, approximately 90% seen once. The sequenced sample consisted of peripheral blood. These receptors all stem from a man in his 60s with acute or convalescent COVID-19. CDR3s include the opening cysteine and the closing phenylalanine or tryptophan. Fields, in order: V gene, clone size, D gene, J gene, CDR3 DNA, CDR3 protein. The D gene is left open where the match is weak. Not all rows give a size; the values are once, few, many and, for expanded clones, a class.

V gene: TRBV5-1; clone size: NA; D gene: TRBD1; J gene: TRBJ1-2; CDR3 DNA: TGCGCCAGCAGCCTTAACTCCGGGACAGGGGGAGGCTACACCTTC; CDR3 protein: CASSLNSGTGGGYTF
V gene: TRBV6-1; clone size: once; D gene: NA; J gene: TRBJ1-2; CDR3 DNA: TGTGCCAGCAGTGACCGGGTCGGCTACACCTTC; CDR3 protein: CASSDRVGYTF
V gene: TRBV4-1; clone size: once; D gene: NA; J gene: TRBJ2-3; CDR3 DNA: TGCGCCAGCAGCCAAGATAGTTTTAGCACCACAGATACGCAGTATTTT; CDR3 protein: CASSQDSFSTTDTQYF
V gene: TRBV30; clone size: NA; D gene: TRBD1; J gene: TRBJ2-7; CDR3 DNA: TGTGCCTGGATGGTCGGACAGGGTCGTTACGAGCAGTACTTC; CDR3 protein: CAWMVGQGRYEQYF
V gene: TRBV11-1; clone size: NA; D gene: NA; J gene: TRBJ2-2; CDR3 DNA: TGTGCCAGCAGCTTACTAGGGAGGTCCACCGGGGAGCTGTTTTTT; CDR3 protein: CASSLLGRSTGELFF
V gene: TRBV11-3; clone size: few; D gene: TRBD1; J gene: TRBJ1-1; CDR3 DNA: TGTGCCAGCAGCTTAGGGGGACAGGGGATGACTGAAGCTTTCTTT; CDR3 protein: CASSLGGQGMTEAFF
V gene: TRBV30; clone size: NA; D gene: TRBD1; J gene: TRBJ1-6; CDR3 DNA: TGTGCCTGGGCACAGGGGCGGAATTCACCCCTCCACTTT; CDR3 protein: CAWAQGRNSPLHF
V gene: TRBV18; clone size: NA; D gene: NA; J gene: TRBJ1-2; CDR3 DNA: TGTGCCAGCTCACCGGGCAGTAACTATGGCTACACCTTC; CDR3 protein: CASSPGSNYGYTF
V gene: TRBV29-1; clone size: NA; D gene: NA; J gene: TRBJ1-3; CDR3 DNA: TGCAGCGTTGAATCCAGGACGGTCGGGGACACCATATATTTT; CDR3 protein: CSVESRTVGDTIYF
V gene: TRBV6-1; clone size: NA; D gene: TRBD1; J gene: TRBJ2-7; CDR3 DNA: TGTGCCAGCAGTCCCCGGGACAGAGACTACGAGCAGTACTTC; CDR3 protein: CASSPRDRDYEQYF
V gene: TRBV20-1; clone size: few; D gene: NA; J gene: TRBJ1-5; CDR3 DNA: TGCAGTGCTAGTATTAACCCTGCGGATCAGCCCCAGCATTTT; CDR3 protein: CSASINPADQPQHF
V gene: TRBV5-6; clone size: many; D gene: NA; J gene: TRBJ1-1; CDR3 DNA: TGTGCCAGCAGCTTGGTATCAGGCACTGAAGCTTTCTTT; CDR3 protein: CASSLVSGTEAFF
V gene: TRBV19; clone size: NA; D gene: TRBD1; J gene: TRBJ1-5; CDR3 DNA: TGTGCCAGCCGGGACAGGGGGCCCCTGGATCAGCCCCAGCATTTT; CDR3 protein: CASRDRGPLDQPQHF
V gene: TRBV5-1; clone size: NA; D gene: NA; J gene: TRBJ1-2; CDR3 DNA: TGCGCCAGCAGCCCGAGCGAGGGTCCCTTCTATGGCTACACCTTC; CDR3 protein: CASSPSEGPFYGYTF
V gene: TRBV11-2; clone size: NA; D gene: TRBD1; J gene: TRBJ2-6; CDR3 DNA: TGTGCCAGCAGCTTAGTGGACAGGGGGAACTCTGGGGCCAACGTCCTGACTTTC; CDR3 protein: CASSLVDRGNSGANVLTF
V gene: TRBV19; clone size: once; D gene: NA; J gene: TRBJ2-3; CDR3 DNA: TGTGCCAGCACAGCGAAAATTTGGTCAGGGGTAGATACGCAGTATTTT; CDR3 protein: CASTAKIWSGVDTQYF
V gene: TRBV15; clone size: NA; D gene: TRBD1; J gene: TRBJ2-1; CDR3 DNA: TGTGCCACCAGCGACAGGGTGGGGAGTGTTTACAATGAGCAGTTCTTC; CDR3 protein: CATSDRVGSVYNEQFF
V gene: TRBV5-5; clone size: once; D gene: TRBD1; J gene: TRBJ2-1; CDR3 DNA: TGTGCCAGCAGTTCCGGGACAGGGGGCTCCTACAATGAGCAGTTCTTC; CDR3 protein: CASSSGTGGSYNEQFF
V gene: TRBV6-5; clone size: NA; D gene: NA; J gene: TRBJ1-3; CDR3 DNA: TGTGCCAGCGCACGGGTGATGGGAAACACCATATATTTT; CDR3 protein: CASARVMGNTIYF
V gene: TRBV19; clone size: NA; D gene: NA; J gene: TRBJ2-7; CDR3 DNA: TGTGCCAGTAGTACAGGGGTGAGGTCCTACGAGCAGTACTTC; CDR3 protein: CASSTGVRSYEQYF
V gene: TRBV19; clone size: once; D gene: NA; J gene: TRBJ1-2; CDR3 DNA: TGTGCCAGTAGATTCTTCGAGCGGGAAGGGGGCTACACCTTC; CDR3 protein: CASRFFEREGGYTF
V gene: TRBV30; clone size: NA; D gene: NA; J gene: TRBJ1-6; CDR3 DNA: TGTGCCTGGAGTGACGGGAGCTCCTATAATTCACCCCTCCACTTT; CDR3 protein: CAWSDGSSYNSPLHF
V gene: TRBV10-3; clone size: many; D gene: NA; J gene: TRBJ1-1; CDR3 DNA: TGTGCCATCAGTGAAAGGGGTATAGCAGCTTTCTTT; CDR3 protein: CAISERGIAAFF
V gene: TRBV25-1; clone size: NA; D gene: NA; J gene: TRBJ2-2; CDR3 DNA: TGTCTAACCGGGGAGCTGTTTTTT; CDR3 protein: CLTGELFF
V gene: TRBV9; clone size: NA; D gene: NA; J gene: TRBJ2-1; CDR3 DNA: TGTGCCAGCAGTAGAGGGTCCGATCTGGTCAATGAGCAGTTCTTC; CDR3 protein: CASSRGSDLVNEQFF
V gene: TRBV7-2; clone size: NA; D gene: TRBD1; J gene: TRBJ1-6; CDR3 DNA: TGTGCCAGCAGCATAAGGACAGGAGGAGGAGGTTCACCCCTCCACTTT; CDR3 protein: CASSIRTGGGGSPLHF
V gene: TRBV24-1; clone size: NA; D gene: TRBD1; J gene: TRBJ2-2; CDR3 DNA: TGTGCCACCAGTGACCCGACAGGGGCGGACACCGGGGAGCTGTTTTTT; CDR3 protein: CATSDPTGADTGELFF
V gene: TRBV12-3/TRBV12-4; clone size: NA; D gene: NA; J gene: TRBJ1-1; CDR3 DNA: TGTGCCAGCACTGCTAGGAGCCTCGCGGGTGCTTTCTTT; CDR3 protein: CASTARSLAGAFF
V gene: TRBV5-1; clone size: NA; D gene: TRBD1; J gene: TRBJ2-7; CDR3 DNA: TGCGCCAGCAGTCGGGACAGTCTCTCCTACGAGCAGTACTTC; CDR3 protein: CASSRDSLSYEQYF
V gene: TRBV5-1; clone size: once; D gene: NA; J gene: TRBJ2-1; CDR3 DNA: TGCGCCAGCAGTCCCCAGGTGGGCAATGAGCAGTTCTTC; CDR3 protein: CASSPQVGNEQFF
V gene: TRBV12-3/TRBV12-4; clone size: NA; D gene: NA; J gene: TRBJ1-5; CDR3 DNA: TGTGCCAGTGGGGGGGATCAGCCCCAGCATTTT; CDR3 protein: CASGGDQPQHF
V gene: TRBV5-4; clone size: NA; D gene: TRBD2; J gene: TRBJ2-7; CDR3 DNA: TGTGCCAGCAGCTTCGAGACTAGCGGGCGCGAGCAGTACTTC; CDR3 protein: CASSFETSGREQYF
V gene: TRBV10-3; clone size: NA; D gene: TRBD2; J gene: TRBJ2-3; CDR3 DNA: TGTGCCATCAGTGAGCGCCGAGGGGAGGGGTCAGATACGCAGTATTTT; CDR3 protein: CAISERRGEGSDTQYF
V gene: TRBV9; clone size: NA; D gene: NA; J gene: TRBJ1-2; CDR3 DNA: TGTGCCAGCAGGGGGGACATACCCTATGGCTACACCTTC; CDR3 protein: CASRGDIPYGYTF
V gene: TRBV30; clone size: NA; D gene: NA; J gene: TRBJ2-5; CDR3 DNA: TGTGCCTGGAGTCAGGTCCCGGAGACCCAGTACTTC; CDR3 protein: CAWSQVPETQYF
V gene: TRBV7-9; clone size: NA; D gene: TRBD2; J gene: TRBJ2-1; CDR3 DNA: TGTGCCAGCAGCTTGGGGACTAGCGGAGACAATGAGCAGTTCTTC; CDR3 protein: CASSLGTSGDNEQFF
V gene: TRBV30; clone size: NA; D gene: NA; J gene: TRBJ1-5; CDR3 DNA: TGTGCCTGGAGCACCAAAGGGGCCAGACAGCCCCAGCATTTT; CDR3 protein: CAWSTKGARQPQHF
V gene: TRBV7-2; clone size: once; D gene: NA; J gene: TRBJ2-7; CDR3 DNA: TGTGCCAGCAGCCCGACCCGGGAAACTACCTACGAGCAGTACTTC; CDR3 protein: CASSPTRETTYEQYF
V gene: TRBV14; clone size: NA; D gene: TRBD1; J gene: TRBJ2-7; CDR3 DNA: TGTGCCAGCAGCCAGACAGGGGGCCTCCTCGTCGAGCAGTACTTC; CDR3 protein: CASSQTGGLLVEQYF
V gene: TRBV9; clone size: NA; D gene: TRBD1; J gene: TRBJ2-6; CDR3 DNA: TGTGCCAGCAGCCCCCGACAGGGAACTTCGTCTGGGGCCAACGTCCTGACTTTC; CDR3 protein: CASSPRQGTSSGANVLTF
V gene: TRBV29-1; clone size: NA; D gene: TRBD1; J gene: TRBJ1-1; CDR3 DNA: TGCAGCGGCATATTCGACAGGGGGCTAAACACTGAAGCTTTCTTT; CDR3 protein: CSGIFDRGLNTEAFF
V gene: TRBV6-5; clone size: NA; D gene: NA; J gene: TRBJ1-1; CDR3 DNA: TGTGCCAGCCTAACACCAAGCGTGTACACTGAAGCTTTCTTT; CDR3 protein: CASLTPSVYTEAFF